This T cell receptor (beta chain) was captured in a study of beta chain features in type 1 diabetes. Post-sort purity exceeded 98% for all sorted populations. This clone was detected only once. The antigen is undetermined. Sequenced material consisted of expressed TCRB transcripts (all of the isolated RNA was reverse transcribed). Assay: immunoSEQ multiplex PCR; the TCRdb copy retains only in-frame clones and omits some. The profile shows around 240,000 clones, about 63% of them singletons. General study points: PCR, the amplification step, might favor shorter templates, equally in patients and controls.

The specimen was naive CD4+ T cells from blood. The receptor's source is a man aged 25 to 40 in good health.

Here the CDR3 reads CSANQGNEQFF. The CDR3 coding sequence is TGCAGTGCTAACCAGGGCAATGAGCAGTTCTTC. J is TRBJ2-1 and V is TRBV20-1; maybe TRBD1 (5 bases). The CDR3 covers 11 residues. Germline V gives CDR1 DFQATT, CDR2 SNEGSKA (reference sequence). V lost 4 bases, J lost 6 bases, and 7 bases lay in between.